The rows below give T cell receptor beta chains drawn from one sample of a study of tumor and adjacent non-tumor tissue in lung cancer. Via MiXCR, TCRdb re-called the multiplex PCR reads, giving one row per CDR3 protein. This sample carries some 80,000 distinct CDR3 sequences, roughly 80% of them seen once, and the ten largest clones take about 54%. The sample taken for sequencing was distant non-tumor lung tissue. All receptors derive from a man aged 55 to 70 with non-small cell lung cancer. The CDR3 runs from the conserved cysteine through the conserved F or W. D genes are given only for firm matches. Clone sizes are given selectively: once, few, many, or a class where the clone is expanded.

>16|TRBV29-1|TRBD2|TRBJ2-3|medium-sized
TGCAGCGCCATAAGAATAGCGGGAGGGAGCACAGATACGCAGTATTTT
CSAIRIAGGSTDTQYF
>13|TRBV11-3|.|TRBJ2-3|.
TGTGCCAGCAGCTTTCTCTGGGCAGATACGCAGTATTTT
CASSFLWADTQYF
>15|TRBV20-1|.|TRBJ2-1|.
TGCAGTGCTAGAACTGAGTGGCGGGTCTACAATGAGCAGTTCTTC
CSARTEWRVYNEQFF
>15|TRBV6-6|.|TRBJ2-1|.
TGTGCCAGCAGAAACCGGGACGGGCCCTACTATGGGCAGTTCTTC
CASRNRDGPYYGQFF
>14|TRBV6-5|.|TRBJ2-7|.
TGTGACAGTAGTTACTCGGAGGGGTCCTACGAGCAGTACTTC
CDSSYSEGSYEQYF
>12|TRBV28|.|TRBJ2-5|.
TGTGCCAGGAGGCGGTCCCAAGAGACCCAGTACTTC
CARRRSQETQYF
>11|TRBV11-1|.|TRBJ2-3|.
TGTGTCATCAGCTTAGTAGATACACAGTATTTT
CVISLVDTQYF
>16|TRBV4-3|.|TRBJ2-3|.
TGCGCCAGCAGCCAAGATAGAGCGGGCAACACAGACACGCAATATTTT
CASSQDRAGNTDTQYF
>15|TRBV4-2|.|TRBJ2-7|.
TGTACCAGCAGCCAAGGGCAGGGGTCGGGATACGAGCAGTACTTC
CTSSQGQGSGYEQYF
>14|TRBV24-1|.|TRBJ2-1|.
TGTGCCACCAGTGGGCAGTGGGTAGACAATGAGCAGTTCTTC
CATSGQWVDNEQFF
>15|TRBV4-3|.|TRBJ1-4|.
TGCGCCAGCAGCCATGGCGGTGCGACTAATGAAAAACCGTTTTTT
CASSHGGATNEKPFF
>11|TRBV11-2|.|TRBJ2-7|.
TGTGTCAGCAGCATTATGCCCGAGCAGTACTTC
CVSSIMPEQYF
>16|TRBV11-3|TRBD2|TRBJ2-1|.
TGTGTCGGCAGCTTAGGGGGGACTAGCATCCACAATGAGCAGTTCTTC
CVGSLGGTSIHNEQFF
>15|TRBV20-1|TRBD2|TRBJ2-1|.
TGCAGTGCTAGAACTGAGCGGGGGCTCTGCAATGAGCAGTTCTTC
CSARTERGLCNEQFF
>14|TRBV6-2/TRBV6-3|.|TRBJ2-1|.
TGTGCCAGCACCGACCTGAGAACCCGCAATGAGCAGTTCTTC
CASTDLRTRNEQFF
>13|TRBV5-1|.|TRBJ2-3|many
TGCGCCAGCAGTATATCGTTCACAGATACGCAGTATTTT
CASSISFTDTQYF
>14|TRBV11-2|TRBD2|TRBJ2-3|once
TGTGCCAGCTGCTTTCTAGCGGGGGACGTTCAGCAATATTTT
CASCFLAGDVQQYF
>18|TRBV15|.|TRBJ2-2|.
TGTGCCACCAGCAGAGATGGGGTCGGAGCCGCGAACACCGAGGAGCTGTTTTTT
CATSRDGVGAANTEELFF
>17|TRBV4-3|TRBD2|TRBJ2-2|.
TGCGCCAGCAGCCAAGACCCAGCGGGAGAAAGCAACAGGGAGCTGTTTTTT
CASSQDPAGESNRELFF
>13|TRBV12-3/TRBV12-4|TRBD2|TRBJ2-1|.
TGTGCAAGCAGTTTCGACGGGAGGAATGAGCAGCTCTTC
CASSFDGRNEQLF
>16|TRBV20-1|TRBD2|TRBJ2-3|many
TGCAGTGCTAGTGGGTCTCGGCGGGGGGGCACAGATACGCAGTATTTT
CSASGSRRGGTDTQYF
>17|TRBV6-5|.|TRBJ2-6|.
TGTGCCAGTAGCCTAGCGCGAGCCAGCTCTGGGGCCAACGTCTTGACTTTC
CASSLARASSGANVLTF